The following is a TCR beta chain sequence with its context. Its antigen is as yet unknown. This sample was included in a study of cytomegalovirus exposure and HLA in healthy donors. Across the whole study: Samples from HLA-typed donors yielded about 85 million unique TCRs in an early data release.

V was cut by 3 bases and J by 0 bases, with 9 bases left in between. Germline CDR1 and CDR2: LNHDA and SQIVND (reference sequence). The CDR3 extends over 16 amino acids. Study-wide results and limits: As a later analysis revealed, the rate of TCR association differed by HLA locus, with DRB1 most and HLA-C fewest. A list of 150 to 200 TCR beta chains associated with cytomegalovirus was given.

The PCR used 60 Vbeta and 13 Jbeta primers. Study processing details: Later analysis identified 80 million to 90 million unique TCR beta chains, approximately 10 million shared. TCRdb keeps only in-frame clones here, not all; method: immunoSEQ multiplex PCR. The D gene and trimming were derived from the DNA, and the V and J assignments and clone size from that table. Counted here are roughly 86,000 clones, about 62% occurring once; the ten biggest clones make up 3.5% to 4.5%. V and J are TRBV19 and TRBJ1-6; D is unresolved. The receptor was isolated from a man younger than 45 in good health and CMV-seronegative. Material for sequencing was PBMCs. The CDR3 protein is CASSISGSSYNSPLHF. The CDR3 DNA sequence: TGTGCCAGTAGTATCTCGGGGAGCTCCTATAATTCACCCCTCCACTTT.